This T cell receptor (beta chain) came from a study of shared clonotypes between healthy human individuals. Every contributor of samples was a Caucasian grown-up residing in Nashville, Tennessee. A single count supports this clone. Measured with immunoSEQ multiplex PCR; TCRdb has only the in-frame clones, and not every one. The sample yields 2 million to 2.5 million clones, less than 95% seen once. Sequencing was carried out using naive CD4+ T cells from PBMCs. Subset specified: CD45RA+ positively selected. The TCR was taken from a young man in good health. Some clones in this sample may be carry-over from other donors' samples.

Here the CDR3 reads CASNIGRIYEQYF. CDR3 DNA: TGTGCCAGCAATATAGGGCGGATCTACGAGCAGTACTTC. The chain carries TRBV2 and TRBJ2-7; no definite D call. The CDR3 sequence is 13 residues long. CDR1 and CDR2 from the germline V gene are SNHLY and FYNNEI. V lost 7 bases and J lost 3, with 13 bases in between.